This is a list of T cell receptor beta chains from one sample in a study of CXCR3-negative and CXCR3-positive naive CD8 T cells. TCRdb reprocessed the 5' RACE reads, with one entry per CDR3 protein and no DNA. This table holds around 63,000 distinct CDR3 sequences. Sequenced material: naive CXCR3+ CD8+ T cells from blood. The receptors stem from a human donor in good health. Some clones in this sample may be carry-over from other donors' samples. Both conserved end residues are part of each CDR3. Size values are once, few and many counts, or a class for expanded clones, and some rows have none.

TRBV4-1,TRBJ1-5,medium-sized,CASSQGIVGNQPQHF
TRBV4-1,TRBJ2-7,-,CASSRDIKVLDEQYF
TRBV3-1,TRBJ2-6,-,CASSPLGANVLTF
TRBV19,TRBJ2-7,-,CATVGPYEQYF
TRBV6-5,TRBJ2-1,-,CASSYDRGFLFEQFF
TRBV29-1,TRBJ1-2,-,CSVDSRDRTNYGYTF
TRBV4-3,TRBJ2-7,-,CASSQGPGTTYEQYF
TRBV29-1,TRBJ2-3,-,CSVEEDSPHPDTQYF
TRBV4-2,TRBJ2-7,-,CASSHEGGYEQYF
TRBV7-3,TRBJ1-1,-,CASSLLADSTEAFF
TRBV5-6,TRBJ2-1,-,CASSFIDLTDYNEQFF
TRBV28,TRBJ2-2,-,CASRLQGAAGELFF
TRBV7-6,TRBJ2-7,-,CASSAGTGNEQYF
TRBV6-5,TRBJ2-1,-,CASSPWDGDLNEQFF